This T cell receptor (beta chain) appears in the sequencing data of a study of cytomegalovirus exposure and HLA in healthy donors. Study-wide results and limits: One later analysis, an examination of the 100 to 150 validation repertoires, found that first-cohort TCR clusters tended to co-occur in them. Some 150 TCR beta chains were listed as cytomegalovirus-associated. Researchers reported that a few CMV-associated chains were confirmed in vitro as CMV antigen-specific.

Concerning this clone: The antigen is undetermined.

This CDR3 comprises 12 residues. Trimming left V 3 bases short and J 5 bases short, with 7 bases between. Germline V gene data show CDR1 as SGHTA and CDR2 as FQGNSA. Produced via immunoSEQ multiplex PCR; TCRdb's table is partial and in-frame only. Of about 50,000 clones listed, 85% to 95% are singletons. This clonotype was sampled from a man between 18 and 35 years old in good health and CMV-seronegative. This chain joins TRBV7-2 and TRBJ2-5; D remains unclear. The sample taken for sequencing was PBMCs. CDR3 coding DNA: TGTGCCAGCAGCTTGGCCCAGGAGACCCAGTACTTC. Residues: CASSLAQETQYF.